This T cell receptor beta chain appears in the sequencing data of a study of Graves' ophthalmopathy and Graves' hyperthyroidism. Germline assignment: CDR1 MNHEY and CDR2 SVGAGI. Trimming removed 0 bases at V and 0 bases at J, with 8 bases between. The CDR3 contains 15 residues. Transcripts of RNA were the source for amplifying TCR beta CDR3 regions. Second-round multiplex PCR followed a first-round RT-PCR using HTBI primers. TCRdb re-derived calls from the multiplex PCR reads in MiXCR, one entry per CDR3 protein. Here the sample spans fewer than 650,000 distinct CDR3 sequences, 22% being singletons. This clonotype was counted many times.

This receptor was identified in a woman under 30 with stable Graves' hyperthyroidism. Some clones in this sample may be carry-over from other donors' samples. The sequenced sample consisted of peripheral blood. The chain uses TRBV6-5 and TRBJ1-1, with TRBD1 as a possible D gene (5 bases). The CDR3 sequence is CASSYSEGMNTEAFF. The CDR3 nucleotides are TGTGCCAGCAGTTACTCGGAGGGGATGAACACTGAAGCTTTCTTT.